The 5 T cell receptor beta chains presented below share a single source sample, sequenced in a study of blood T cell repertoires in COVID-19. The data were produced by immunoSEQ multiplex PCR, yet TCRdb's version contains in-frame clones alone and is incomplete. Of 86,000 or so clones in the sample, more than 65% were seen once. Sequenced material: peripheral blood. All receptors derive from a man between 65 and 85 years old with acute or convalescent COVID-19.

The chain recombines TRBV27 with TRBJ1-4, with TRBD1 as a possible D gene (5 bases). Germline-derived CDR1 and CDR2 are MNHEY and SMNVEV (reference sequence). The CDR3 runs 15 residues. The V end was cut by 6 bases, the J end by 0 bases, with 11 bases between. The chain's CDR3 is CASRTAGSTNEKLFF. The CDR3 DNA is TGTGCCAGCAGGACCGCAGGGTCAACTAATGAAAAACTGTTTTTT.

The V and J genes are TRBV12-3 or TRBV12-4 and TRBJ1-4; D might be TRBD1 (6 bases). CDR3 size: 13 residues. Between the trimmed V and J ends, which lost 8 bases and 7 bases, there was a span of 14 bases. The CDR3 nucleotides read TGTGCCAGCGGCGCAAGGGGGGGTGAAAAACTGTTTTTT. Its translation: CASGARGGEKLFF.

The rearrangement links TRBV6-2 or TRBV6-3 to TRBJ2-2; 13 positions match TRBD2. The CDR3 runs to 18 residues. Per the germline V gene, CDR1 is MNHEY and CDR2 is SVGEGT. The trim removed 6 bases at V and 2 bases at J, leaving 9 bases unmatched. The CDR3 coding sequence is TGTGCCAGCAGCTCCGGACTAGCGGGGGACCCAAACACCGGGGAGCTGTTTTTT. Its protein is CASSSGLAGDPNTGELFF.

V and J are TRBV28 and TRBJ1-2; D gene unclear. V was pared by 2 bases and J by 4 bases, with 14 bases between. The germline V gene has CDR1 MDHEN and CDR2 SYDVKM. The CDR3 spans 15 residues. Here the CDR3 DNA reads TGTGCCAGCAGTTTACTCCTAGGCGCGGGCTATGGCTACACCTTC. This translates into CASSLLLGAGYGYTF.

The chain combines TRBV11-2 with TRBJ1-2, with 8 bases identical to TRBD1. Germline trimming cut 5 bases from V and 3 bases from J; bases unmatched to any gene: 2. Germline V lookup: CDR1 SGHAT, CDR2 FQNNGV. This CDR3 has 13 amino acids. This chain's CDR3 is CASSPQGDYGYTF. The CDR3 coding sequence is TGTGCCAGCAGCCCACAGGGGGACTATGGCTACACCTTC.